This T cell receptor beta chain was captured by sequencing in a study of T cells after yellow fever vaccination. Study-level findings and limits: The presence of abundant clonotypes contaminating from the bulk population was possible in FACS-sorted repertoires. Secondary responses were weaker yet peaked faster, day 5 versus 15.

As for this clonotype: Its antigen is unknown.

V shed 5 bases and J 3 bases; nucleotides not matched to a gene: 11. This CDR3 is 16 amino acids long. Germline loops: CDR1 PRHDT, CDR2 FYEKMQ (reference sequence). TCRdb analysed the 5' RACE reads with MiXCR anew, one entry per CDR3 protein. The sample holds hundreds of thousands of distinct CDR3 sequences, approximately 12% seen once. This clonotype was sampled from a young man who received the YFV17D yellow fever vaccine. The specimen was PBMCs, collected on the day of the yellow fever booster vaccination. The chain has TRBV13 and TRBJ2-3; 7 positions agree with TRBD1. CDR3 bases: TGTGCCAGCAGCCGTCCACAGGGGACGGGGACAGATACGCAGTATTTT. Residues: CASSRPQGTGTDTQYF.